This T cell receptor beta chain came from a study of OX40 agonist ivuxolimab in advanced cancers. Study information: Three patients responded partially, comprising one with hepatocellular carcinoma and two with cutaneous melanoma. Whole-study findings and limits: Averaging showed that CD8+ T cells had more expanded clones than CD4+ did.

This table comes from immunoSEQ multiplex PCR, and its TCRdb copy is limited to in-frame clones, with some not included. The repertoire holds tens of thousands of clones, with around nine tenths as singletons. The cohort excluded patients with autoimmune disease history or systemic immunosuppression. The CDR3 has 13 residues. Germline V CDR1 and CDR2: ENHRY, SYGVKD. V shed 7 bases and J shed 3 bases, with 12 bases lying between them. In the case of this clone: No antigen is known for it.

The chain combines TRBV10-3 with TRBJ1-1, with D hard to call. This specimen consisted of CD4+ or CD8+ T cells sorted from blood, obtained in a trial of the OX40 agonist ivuxolimab. The TCR originated in an adult with an advanced solid tumor such as melanoma, head and neck, liver or kidney cancer. CDR3 residues: CAIMSREDTEAFF. The CDR3 DNA reads TGTGCCATCATGAGCCGAGAGGACACTGAAGCTTTCTTT.